These T cell receptor beta chains were read from a single sample in a study of T cells in tumors after PD-1 blockade. This table comes from immunoSEQ multiplex PCR, and its TCRdb copy is limited to in-frame clones, with some not included. The data hold tens of thousands of clones, with approximately 79% observed a single time. The sample here was PBMCs, taken before anti-PD-1 therapy. These receptors all stem from a human donor with advanced basal cell or squamous cell carcinoma (not recorded which). Both conserved end residues are part of each CDR3. The order of the fields is D gene, V gene, clone size, J gene, CDR3 DNA, CDR3 protein. The D gene is left open where the match is weak. The size field is filled for only some rows; it gives once, few, many or a size class.

d_call: TRBD2; v_call: TRBV27; clone_size: few; j_call: TRBJ2-7; cdr3_nt: TGTGCCAGCAGTCCCCGGACTAGCGGTAAGCCCTACGAGCAGTACTTC; cdr3_aa: CASSPRTSGKPYEQYF
d_call: TRBD1; v_call: TRBV15; clone_size: NA; j_call: TRBJ1-5; cdr3_nt: TGTGCCACCAGCAATGCCCTTGGGACAGGGGGCATTAGCAATCAGCCCCAGCATTTT; cdr3_aa: CATSNALGTGGISNQPQHF
d_call: NA; v_call: TRBV14; clone_size: NA; j_call: TRBJ1-1; cdr3_nt: TGTGCCAGCAGCCAACAGTTGAACACTGAAGCTTTCTTT; cdr3_aa: CASSQQLNTEAFF
d_call: NA; v_call: TRBV12-3/TRBV12-4; clone_size: NA; j_call: TRBJ2-3; cdr3_nt: TGTGCCAGCAGACTGTTTAGAACAGATACGCAGTATTTT; cdr3_aa: CASRLFRTDTQYF
d_call: NA; v_call: TRBV11-3; clone_size: once; j_call: TRBJ2-7; cdr3_nt: TGTGCCAGCAGCGCAGGGACCTTCCAGCAGTACTTC; cdr3_aa: CASSAGTFQQYF
d_call: TRBD1; v_call: TRBV5-8; clone_size: NA; j_call: TRBJ1-2; cdr3_nt: TGTGCCAGCAGCTTAGGGACAGCCTATGGCTACACCTTC; cdr3_aa: CASSLGTAYGYTF
d_call: NA; v_call: TRBV28; clone_size: once; j_call: TRBJ1-4; cdr3_nt: TGTGCCAGCAGCCAGCCTAATGAAAAACTGTTTTTT; cdr3_aa: CASSQPNEKLFF
d_call: TRBD1; v_call: TRBV2; clone_size: NA; j_call: TRBJ2-1; cdr3_nt: TGTGCCAGCTTTAAGCGGCCTCCGGACAGGGCCGGCGATGAGCAGTTCTTC; cdr3_aa: CASFKRPPDRAGDEQFF
d_call: TRBD1; v_call: TRBV5-1; clone_size: NA; j_call: TRBJ2-5; cdr3_nt: TGCGCCAGCAGCTCGGGACAGAGCGACCAAGAGACCCAGTACTTC; cdr3_aa: CASSSGQSDQETQYF
d_call: NA; v_call: TRBV6-5; clone_size: NA; j_call: TRBJ2-7; cdr3_nt: TGTGCCAGCAGTTACGCCGAGACCTACGAGCAGTACTTC; cdr3_aa: CASSYAETYEQYF
d_call: NA; v_call: TRBV28; clone_size: NA; j_call: TRBJ1-3; cdr3_nt: TGTGCCAGCAGTCTAGGGACATCTGGAAACACCATATATTTT; cdr3_aa: CASSLGTSGNTIYF
d_call: TRBD2; v_call: TRBV24-1; clone_size: few; j_call: TRBJ2-3; cdr3_nt: TGTGCCACAACTAGCGGGACAACAGATACGCAGTATTTT; cdr3_aa: CATTSGTTDTQYF
d_call: NA; v_call: TRBV2; clone_size: NA; j_call: TRBJ2-6; cdr3_nt: TGTGCCAGCACGGCCCAAAGAGGGGTTGGCTCTGGGGCCAACGTCCTGACTTTC; cdr3_aa: CASTAQRGVGSGANVLTF
d_call: NA; v_call: TRBV19; clone_size: NA; j_call: TRBJ1-3; cdr3_nt: TGTGCCAGTAGTCCCTCACTTGGAAACACCATATATTTT; cdr3_aa: CASSPSLGNTIYF
d_call: NA; v_call: TRBV5-1; clone_size: few; j_call: TRBJ1-1; cdr3_nt: TGCGCCAGCAGCTTGGAGTCCGTCAGGAACACTGAAGCTTTCTTT; cdr3_aa: CASSLESVRNTEAFF
d_call: NA; v_call: TRBV5-1; clone_size: NA; j_call: TRBJ2-2; cdr3_nt: TGCGCCAGCAGCTTTAGTGGCCTGATAAGCGGGGAGCTGTTTTTT; cdr3_aa: CASSFSGLISGELFF
d_call: TRBD1; v_call: TRBV29-1; clone_size: NA; j_call: TRBJ1-1; cdr3_nt: TGCAGCGTAACCCAGGGGGCTGAAGCTTTCTTT; cdr3_aa: CSVTQGAEAFF
d_call: TRBD2; v_call: TRBV7-8; clone_size: NA; j_call: TRBJ2-7; cdr3_nt: TGTGCCAGCAGGGTAGCGGGACCCTACGAGCAGTACTTC; cdr3_aa: CASRVAGPYEQYF
d_call: NA; v_call: TRBV28; clone_size: NA; j_call: TRBJ1-4; cdr3_nt: TGTGCCAGCAGTATAGGGGGGACCTATGAAAAACTGTTTTTT; cdr3_aa: CASSIGGTYEKLFF
d_call: NA; v_call: TRBV15; clone_size: once; j_call: TRBJ1-4; cdr3_nt: TGTGCCACCAGCAGAGATTACTCGGACCTCTGGGGTGAAAAACTGTTTTTT; cdr3_aa: CATSRDYSDLWGEKLFF
d_call: TRBD1; v_call: TRBV5-4; clone_size: NA; j_call: TRBJ2-2; cdr3_nt: TGTGCCAGCAGCTTCGACAGGGGATCGAACACCGGGGAGCTGTTTTTT; cdr3_aa: CASSFDRGSNTGELFF
d_call: NA; v_call: TRBV5-1; clone_size: NA; j_call: TRBJ1-6; cdr3_nt: TGCGCCAGCAGCTTGGGGGCGGATAATTCACCCCTCCACTTT; cdr3_aa: CASSLGADNSPLHF
d_call: NA; v_call: TRBV7-9; clone_size: NA; j_call: TRBJ2-1; cdr3_nt: TGTGCCAGCAGCTTAGGGATGGGGGGTTTCTCCTACAATGAGCAGTTCTTC; cdr3_aa: CASSLGMGGFSYNEQFF
d_call: NA; v_call: TRBV19; clone_size: NA; j_call: TRBJ1-5; cdr3_nt: TGTGCCAGTAGTATGGGTCTTCGTCCAGAGCCCCAGCATTTT; cdr3_aa: CASSMGLRPEPQHF
d_call: NA; v_call: TRBV6-5; clone_size: few; j_call: TRBJ2-1; cdr3_nt: TGTGCCAGCAGTTACTCGCAGCGGGCGTACAATGAGCAGTTCTTC; cdr3_aa: CASSYSQRAYNEQFF
d_call: NA; v_call: TRBV18; clone_size: NA; j_call: TRBJ1-3; cdr3_nt: TGTGCCAGCTCACCCGGGACGGTCGGAAACACCATATATTTT; cdr3_aa: CASSPGTVGNTIYF
d_call: NA; v_call: TRBV4-1; clone_size: NA; j_call: TRBJ1-6; cdr3_nt: TGCGCCAGCAGCATATGGAATAATTCACCCCTCCACTTT; cdr3_aa: CASSIWNNSPLHF
d_call: TRBD2; v_call: TRBV27; clone_size: once; j_call: TRBJ2-2; cdr3_nt: TGTGCCAGCGCGGGACTAGCGGGGGGGCCGGGCACCGGGGAGCTGTTTTTT; cdr3_aa: CASAGLAGGPGTGELFF
d_call: TRBD1; v_call: TRBV19; clone_size: NA; j_call: TRBJ1-1; cdr3_nt: TGTGCCAGTAGTATCCTGTTGGCAGGGGGCGAAGCTTTCTTT; cdr3_aa: CASSILLAGGEAFF
d_call: NA; v_call: TRBV18; clone_size: once; j_call: TRBJ2-5; cdr3_nt: TGTGCCAGCTCCCCGGGATCTGGGGCAGAGACCCAGTACTTC; cdr3_aa: CASSPGSGAETQYF
d_call: NA; v_call: TRBV7-8; clone_size: NA; j_call: TRBJ1-2; cdr3_nt: TGTGCCAGCAGCTTAGCGCCTGGATCTAACTATGGCTACACCTTC; cdr3_aa: CASSLAPGSNYGYTF
d_call: NA; v_call: TRBV20-1; clone_size: NA; j_call: TRBJ2-7; cdr3_nt: TGCAGTGCTAGACAAGACCGGGAGCAGTACTTC; cdr3_aa: CSARQDREQYF
d_call: NA; v_call: TRBV27; clone_size: few; j_call: TRBJ2-7; cdr3_nt: TGTGCCAGCAGTTCGCCCATAGACTACGAGCAGTACTTC; cdr3_aa: CASSSPIDYEQYF
d_call: NA; v_call: TRBV21-1; clone_size: NA; j_call: TRBJ1-5; cdr3_nt: TGTGCCAGCAGCAAAGCGCGCGACAGGGGAAAGGGGGGTCAGCCCCAGCATTTT; cdr3_aa: CASSKARDRGKGGQPQHF
d_call: NA; v_call: TRBV4-1; clone_size: NA; j_call: TRBJ1-1; cdr3_nt: TGCGCCAGCAGCCAAGGGGGGGAGAACACTGAAGCTTTCTTT; cdr3_aa: CASSQGGENTEAFF
d_call: TRBD2; v_call: TRBV18; clone_size: few; j_call: TRBJ2-3; cdr3_nt: TGTGCCAGCTCACCACCGAGTGGCGGGGGGAACACAGATACGCAGTATTTT; cdr3_aa: CASSPPSGGGNTDTQYF
d_call: NA; v_call: TRBV3-1/TRBV3-2; clone_size: NA; j_call: TRBJ1-5; cdr3_nt: TGTGCCAGCAGCCAAATGGGGGACCAGCCCCAGCATTTT; cdr3_aa: CASSQMGDQPQHF
d_call: NA; v_call: TRBV19; clone_size: NA; j_call: TRBJ1-1; cdr3_nt: TGTGCCAGTAGTCTCCAGACGGCAGGAGGGGAAGCTTTCTTT; cdr3_aa: CASSLQTAGGEAFF
d_call: NA; v_call: TRBV24-1; clone_size: NA; j_call: TRBJ2-3; cdr3_nt: TGTGCCACCAGTGGGGGTTTCACAGATACGCAGTATTTT; cdr3_aa: CATSGGFTDTQYF
d_call: TRBD2; v_call: TRBV7-8; clone_size: NA; j_call: TRBJ2-3; cdr3_nt: TGTGCCAGCAGCTTAGTTCTCGGGACTAGCGGGAGTCAGGGAGATACGCAGTATTTT; cdr3_aa: CASSLVLGTSGSQGDTQYF
d_call: NA; v_call: TRBV5-6; clone_size: NA; j_call: TRBJ2-3; cdr3_nt: TGTGCCAGCAGCTATAATCTCGGGGCAGATACGCAGTATTTT; cdr3_aa: CASSYNLGADTQYF
d_call: TRBD1; v_call: TRBV5-1; clone_size: NA; j_call: TRBJ2-5; cdr3_nt: TGCGCCAGCAGCTTTGGGACAGGGGGCGGACTGTTGGAGACCCAGTACTTC; cdr3_aa: CASSFGTGGGLLETQYF
d_call: NA; v_call: TRBV20-1; clone_size: NA; j_call: TRBJ2-7; cdr3_nt: TGCAGTGCTGAGACTAGTGTCGAGCAGTACTTC; cdr3_aa: CSAETSVEQYF
d_call: NA; v_call: TRBV5-8; clone_size: NA; j_call: TRBJ1-6; cdr3_nt: TGTGCCAGCAGCCCTTTAGGGGGGACTAATTCACCCCTCCACTTT; cdr3_aa: CASSPLGGTNSPLHF
d_call: TRBD1; v_call: TRBV7-9; clone_size: NA; j_call: TRBJ2-1; cdr3_nt: TGTGCCAGCAGCAGGACAGGCCATTACAATGAGCAGTTCTTC; cdr3_aa: CASSRTGHYNEQFF
d_call: NA; v_call: TRBV21-1; clone_size: few; j_call: TRBJ2-1; cdr3_nt: TGTGCCAGCAGGACCGGCGGCGGGAGGGCCCTCTCCTACAATGAGCAGTTCTTC; cdr3_aa: CASRTGGGRALSYNEQFF
d_call: TRBD1; v_call: TRBV10-3; clone_size: NA; j_call: TRBJ2-7; cdr3_nt: TGTGCCATCCGGAGGGGGACAGGGGAAGGTAGGGAGCAGTACTTC; cdr3_aa: CAIRRGTGEGREQYF
d_call: NA; v_call: TRBV10-2; clone_size: NA; j_call: TRBJ2-2; cdr3_nt: TGCGCCTCAGGTCCCGGGGAGCTGTTTTTT; cdr3_aa: CASGPGELFF
d_call: TRBD1; v_call: TRBV6-5; clone_size: NA; j_call: TRBJ1-1; cdr3_nt: TGTGCCAGCGGATTGGAGGGGGCCACGAACACTGAAGCTTTCTTT; cdr3_aa: CASGLEGATNTEAFF
d_call: TRBD2; v_call: TRBV5-5; clone_size: NA; j_call: TRBJ2-3; cdr3_nt: TGTGCCAGCAGCTTACAGCGGGAGGTGGTAGATACGCAGTATTTT; cdr3_aa: CASSLQREVVDTQYF
d_call: NA; v_call: TRBV15; clone_size: NA; j_call: TRBJ2-4; cdr3_nt: TGTGCCACCAGCAGGGGATCCGTCGGAAACATTCAGTACTTC; cdr3_aa: CATSRGSVGNIQYF
d_call: NA; v_call: TRBV3-1/TRBV3-2; clone_size: NA; j_call: TRBJ2-3; cdr3_nt: TGTGCCAGCAGCCAAGATATGCGGACAGATACGCAGTATTTT; cdr3_aa: CASSQDMRTDTQYF
d_call: NA; v_call: TRBV10-2; clone_size: few; j_call: TRBJ2-3; cdr3_nt: TGCGCCAGCAGTGAAGTACAGGGAATTAGAGATACGCAGTATTTT; cdr3_aa: CASSEVQGIRDTQYF
d_call: NA; v_call: TRBV7-9; clone_size: NA; j_call: TRBJ2-7; cdr3_nt: TGTGCCAGCAGCCCCACGGAGGTAGGGATCGAGCAGTACTTC; cdr3_aa: CASSPTEVGIEQYF
d_call: TRBD2; v_call: TRBV10-3; clone_size: NA; j_call: TRBJ2-3; cdr3_nt: TGTGCCATCCGACCGACTAGCGGGGCGAGCACAGATACGCAGTATTTT; cdr3_aa: CAIRPTSGASTDTQYF
d_call: NA; v_call: TRBV11-3; clone_size: NA; j_call: TRBJ2-1; cdr3_nt: TGTGCCAGCAGCTTAGTGCGAGACAGATTCTACAATGAGCAGTTCTTC; cdr3_aa: CASSLVRDRFYNEQFF
d_call: TRBD1; v_call: TRBV5-4; clone_size: NA; j_call: TRBJ1-1; cdr3_nt: TGTGCCAGCAGCCCAGCAGGGGGCGCCGCGAACACTGAAGCTTTCTTT; cdr3_aa: CASSPAGGAANTEAFF